This TCR beta chain was identified in a study of blood T cell repertoires in COVID-19. In the original processing: For nucleated cells, counts were estimated from reference gene primer amplification. Repertoires were generated with immunoSEQ multiplex PCR, while TCRdb's copy carries only in-frame clones and drops some. D and trimming come from the DNA, and the V and J calls and clone size come from that table. The table records around 300,000 clones, about nine tenths of them present only once. The CDR3 loop spans 15 amino acids. The germline V gene encodes CDR1 SGDLS and CDR2 YYNGEE. Losses at the gene ends were 0 bases for V and 0 bases for J; bases not matched to a gene: 1. Individuals aged roughly 18 to 95 years were recruited from 24 US areas. In Cohort 3, a recovered donor had either two negative PCRs, clearance, or symptom resolution. Concerning this clone: This sample also contains other DNA sequences that code for the same CDR3.

Sequencing used PBMCs or T cells enriched from blood (not recorded which). The receptor was isolated from a woman between 40 and 50 years old who had recovered from COVID-19. The J gene is TRBJ1-1, the V gene TRBV9; 8 bases agree with TRBD1. The CDR3 is CASSVGDRMNTEAFF. The CDR3, as DNA: TGTGCCAGCAGCGTAGGGGACAGGATGAACACTGAAGCTTTCTTT.